This entry lists 10 T cell receptor beta chains sequenced from one sample in a study of control samples from healthy donors and cancer patients. TCRdb keeps only in-frame clones here, not all; method: immunoSEQ multiplex PCR. This table has 110,000 or so clones, roughly 90% appearing once. The source material was blood. These receptors originate from a man aged 45-65 years in good health.

A remark on this clone: Within the sample, other DNA sequences also encode this same CDR3. The chain combines TRBV5-1 with TRBJ2-5; possible D gene TRBD1, 5 bases. CDR1 and CDR2 from the germline V gene are SGHRS and YFSETQ. Trimming stripped 0 bases from V and 4 bases from J, with 10 bases between. The CDR3 is 14 amino acids. Written as DNA, the CDR3 is TGCGCCAGCAGCTTGGTTCAGGGCGGAGAGACCCAGTACTTC. This codes for CASSLVQGGETQYF.

V is TRBV30 and J is TRBJ1-1, with unresolved D. The CDR3 totals 11 residues. The germline gives CDR1 GTSNPN, CDR2 SVGIG (reference sequence). Between the trimmed V and J ends, which lost 7 bases and 0 bases, there was a span of 6 bases. CDR3 nucleotide sequence: TGTGCCTACCAACTGAACACTGAAGCTTTCTTT. It encodes CAYQLNTEAFF.

The chain has TRBV9 and TRBJ2-1; weak D call: TRBD1 (6 bases). This CDR3 spans 13 amino acids. In germline, CDR1 is SGDLS, CDR2 YYNGEE. The V gene lost 0 bases and the J gene lost 7 bases, with 8 bases spanning the gap. CDR3 sequence (DNA): TGTGCCAGCAGCGTAGAACAGGGTAATGAGCAGTTCTTC. Translating gives CASSVEQGNEQFF.

The chain recombines TRBV10-3 with TRBJ1-2; perhaps TRBD1 as D (6 bases). The CDR3 extends over 15 amino acids. Per germline, CDR1 ENHRY and CDR2 SYGVKD. V lost 4 bases and J 3 bases, leaving 15 bases between the germline ends. The chain's CDR3 is CAISVQGNGYYGYTF. CDR3 bases: TGTGCCATCAGTGTACAGGGAAATGGGTACTATGGCTACACCTTC.

This clone was observed a single time. The chain combines TRBV7-2 with TRBJ2-6; 7 nucleotides align to TRBD2. In germline, CDR1 is SGHTA, CDR2 FQGNSA. The CDR3 sequence is 19 residues long. V was pared by 2 bases and J by 0 bases, with 10 bases of the junction left unmatched. Here the CDR3 reads CASSLWGGRLFSGANVLTF. In nucleotides, the CDR3 is TGTGCCAGCAGCTTATGGGGAGGGAGACTATTCTCTGGGGCCAACGTCCTGACTTTC. Complete variable domain (other parts from reference TRBV7-2 and TRBJ2-6): GAGVSQSPSNKVTEKGKDVELRCDPISGHTALYWYRQSLGQGLEFLIYFQGNSAPDKSGLPSDRFSAERTGGSVSTLTIQRTQQEDSAVYLCASSLWGGRLFSGANVLTFGAGSRLTVL.

The genes are TRBV18 and TRBJ2-5; 7 bases fit TRBD2. From germline, CDR1 is KGHSH and CDR2 LQKENI. Losses at the gene ends were 1 base for V and 1 base for J; bases not matched to a gene: 3. The CDR3 contains 15 residues. The CDR3 sequence is CASSPQGGVQETQYF. For the CDR3, the DNA is TGTGCCAGCTCACCACAGGGAGGGGTCCAAGAGACCCAGTACTTC.

V is TRBV3-1 (or the pseudogene TRBV3-2) and J is TRBJ2-4; no clear D gene. The CDR3 sequence is 15 residues long. Germline assignment: CDR1 LGHDT and CDR2 YNNKEL (reference sequence). Between the trimmed V and J ends, which lost 3 bases and 0 bases, there was a span of 9 bases. The CDR3 DNA is TGTGCCAGCAGCCAGCTTGTCTTAGCCAAAAACATTCAGTACTTC. The encoded protein is CASSQLVLAKNIQYF.

The rearrangement uses TRBV27 and TRBJ2-1, with no clear D. With 4 bases removed from V and 4 bases from J, the gap between germline ends came to 11 bases. The CDR3 is made up of 14 amino acids. CDR1 and CDR2 (germline): MNHEY, SMNVEV (reference sequence). The CDR3 spells CASSYRSWYNEQFF. The CDR3 DNA follows: TGTGCCAGCAGTTACCGATCGTGGTACAATGAGCAGTTCTTC.

This chain uses TRBV5-5 with TRBJ2-5; 10 positions agree with TRBD1. CDR3 length equals 16 residues. Trimming took 4 bases from V and 4 from J; bases not matched to a gene: 10. Germline V CDR1 and CDR2: SGHKS, YYEKEE (reference sequence). CDR3 sequence: CASSVSRGQGRETQYF. The CDR3 region has the DNA TGTGCCAGCAGCGTTTCGAGGGGACAGGGGAGAGAGACCCAGTACTTC. Full variable domain (missing parts from reference TRBV5-5 and TRBJ2-5): DAGVTQSPTHLIKTRGQQVTLRCSPISGHKSVSWYQQVLGQGPQFIFQYYEKEERGRGNFPDRFSARQFPNYSSELNVNALLLGDSALYLCASSVSRGQGRETQYFGPGTRLLVL.

The V and J genes are TRBV7-2 and TRBJ2-7; TRBD1 matches at 7 bases. Germline CDR1 reads SGHTA; CDR2 reads FQGNSA. CDR3 size: 15 residues. V lost 4 bases and J lost 2; bases outside the gene matches: 8. Here the CDR3 reads CASSSTSTGTYEQYF. DNA of the CDR3: TGTGCCAGCAGCTCCACCTCGACAGGGACCTACGAGCAGTACTTC.